Listed here is a single T cell receptor beta chain. The target antigen is unknown. This entry belongs to a study of T cell repertoires in cytomegalovirus infection. TCRdb recomputed calls from the reads with MiXCR, one row per CDR3 protein. Of 700,000 to 900,000 distinct CDR3 sequences in the sample, around 29% were seen once. This CDR3 is built from 13 residues. J lost 6 bases, V lost 1 base, and 2 bases had no gene match. Germline V CDR1 and CDR2: MNHEY, SVGAGI. The chain couples TRBV6-5 to TRBJ2-7, with 8 bases aligning to TRBD2. The source was cultured CD8+ T cells from PBMCs, collected from culture after CMV antigen stimulation. The clonotype comes from a human donor in good health (CMV status not recorded). Some clones in this sample may be carry-over from other donors' samples. The CDR3 is CASSYWRGAEQYF. The DNA of the CDR3 is TGTGCCAGCAGTTACTGGCGGGGGGCCGAGCAGTACTTC.